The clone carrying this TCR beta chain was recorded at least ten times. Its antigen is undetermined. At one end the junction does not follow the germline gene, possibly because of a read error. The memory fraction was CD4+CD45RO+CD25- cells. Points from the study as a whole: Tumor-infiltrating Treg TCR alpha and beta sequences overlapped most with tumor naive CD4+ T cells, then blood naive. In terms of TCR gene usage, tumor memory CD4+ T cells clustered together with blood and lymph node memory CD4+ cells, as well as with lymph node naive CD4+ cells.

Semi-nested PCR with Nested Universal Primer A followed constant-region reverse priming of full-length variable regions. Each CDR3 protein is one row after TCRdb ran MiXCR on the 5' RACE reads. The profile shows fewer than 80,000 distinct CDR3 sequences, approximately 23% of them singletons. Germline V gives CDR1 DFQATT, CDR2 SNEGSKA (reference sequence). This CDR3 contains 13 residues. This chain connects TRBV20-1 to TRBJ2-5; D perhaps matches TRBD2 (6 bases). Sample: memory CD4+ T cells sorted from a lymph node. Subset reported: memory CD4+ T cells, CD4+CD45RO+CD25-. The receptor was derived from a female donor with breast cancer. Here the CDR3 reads CSASYAGYGTRYF. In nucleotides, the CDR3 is TGCAGTGCTAGCTACGCGGGATATGGGACCCGGTACTTC.